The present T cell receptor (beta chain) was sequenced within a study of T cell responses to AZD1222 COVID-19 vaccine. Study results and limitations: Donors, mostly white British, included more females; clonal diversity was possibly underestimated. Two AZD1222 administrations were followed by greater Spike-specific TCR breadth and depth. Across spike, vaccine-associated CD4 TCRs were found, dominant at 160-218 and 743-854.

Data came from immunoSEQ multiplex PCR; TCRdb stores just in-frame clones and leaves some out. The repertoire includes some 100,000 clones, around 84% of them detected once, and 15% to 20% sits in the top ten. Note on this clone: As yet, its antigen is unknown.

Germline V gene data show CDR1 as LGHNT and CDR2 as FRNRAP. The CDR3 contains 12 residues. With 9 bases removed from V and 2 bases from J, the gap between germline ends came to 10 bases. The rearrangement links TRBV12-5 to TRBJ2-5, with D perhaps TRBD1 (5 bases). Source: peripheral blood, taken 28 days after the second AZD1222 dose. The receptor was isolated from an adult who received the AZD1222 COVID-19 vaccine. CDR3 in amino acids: CARADSQETQYF. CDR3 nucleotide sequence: TGTGCTAGAGCCGACAGTCAAGAGACCCAGTACTTC. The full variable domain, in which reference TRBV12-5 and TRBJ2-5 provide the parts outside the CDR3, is DARVTQTPRHKVTEMGQEVTMRCQPILGHNTVFWYRQTMMQGLELLAYFRNRAPLDDSGMPKDRFSAEMPDATLATLKIQPSEPRDSAVYFCARADSQETQYFGPGTRLLVL.